The source of this T cell receptor beta chain is a study of OX40 agonist ivuxolimab in advanced cancers. Turning to the study itself: It was permissible to have had prior anti-PD-1, anti-PD-L1 or anti-CTLA-4 therapy, and over 35% had some.

Trimming left V 4 bases short and J 1 base short, with 16 bases between. Germline V lookup: CDR1 MNHEY, CDR2 SMNVEV (reference sequence). CDR3 size: 16 residues. TCRdb's table, derived via immunoSEQ multiplex PCR, lists solely in-frame clones and lacks some. The sample shows 15,000 to 16,000 clones, roughly 81% of them seen only once. The receptor was isolated from an adult with an advanced solid tumor such as melanoma, head and neck, liver or kidney cancer. The V gene is TRBV27, the J gene TRBJ2-5, with D possibly called TRBD1 or TRBD2 (5 bases each). Specimen: CD4+ or CD8+ T cells sorted from blood, collected in a trial of the OX40 agonist ivuxolimab. CDR3 coding DNA: TGTGCCAGCAGTTGGGGGATCGACAGCCTCCAAGAGACCCAGTACTTC. Its protein product is CASSWGIDSLQETQYF.